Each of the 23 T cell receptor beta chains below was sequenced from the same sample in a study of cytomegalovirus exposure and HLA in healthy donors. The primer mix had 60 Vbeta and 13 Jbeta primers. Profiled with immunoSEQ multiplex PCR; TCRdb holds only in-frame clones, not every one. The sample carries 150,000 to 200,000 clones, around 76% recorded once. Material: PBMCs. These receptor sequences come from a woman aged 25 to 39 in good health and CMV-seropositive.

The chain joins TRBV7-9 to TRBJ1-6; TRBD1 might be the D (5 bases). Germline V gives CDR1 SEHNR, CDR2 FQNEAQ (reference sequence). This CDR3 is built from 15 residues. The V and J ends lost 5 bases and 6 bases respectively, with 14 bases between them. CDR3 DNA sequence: TGTGCCAGCAGCCGCCCTTCAGGGTTTAATTCACCCCTCCACTTT. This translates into CASSRPSGFNSPLHF.

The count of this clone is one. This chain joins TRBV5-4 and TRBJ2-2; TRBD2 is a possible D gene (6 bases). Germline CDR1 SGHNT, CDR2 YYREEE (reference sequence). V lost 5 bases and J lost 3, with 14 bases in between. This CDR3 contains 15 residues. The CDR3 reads CASRTGSVDTGELFF. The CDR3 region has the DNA TGTGCCAGCAGAACCGGGAGTGTGGACACCGGGGAGCTGTTTTTT. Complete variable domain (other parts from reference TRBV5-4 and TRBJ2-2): ETGVTQSPTHLIKTRGQQVTLRCSSQSGHNTVSWYQQALGQGPQFIFQYYREEENGRGNFPPRFSGLQFPNYSSELNVNALELDDSALYLCASRTGSVDTGELFFGEGSRLTVL.

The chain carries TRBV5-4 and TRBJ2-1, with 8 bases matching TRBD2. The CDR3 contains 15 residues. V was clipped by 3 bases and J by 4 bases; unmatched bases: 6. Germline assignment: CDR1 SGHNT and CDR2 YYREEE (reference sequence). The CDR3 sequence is CASSSDVAGYNEQFF. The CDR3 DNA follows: TGTGCCAGCAGCTCCGACGTAGCGGGGTACAATGAGCAGTTCTTC. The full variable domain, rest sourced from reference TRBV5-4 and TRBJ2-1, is ETGVTQSPTHLIKTRGQQVTLRCSSQSGHNTVSWYQQALGQGPQFIFQYYREEENGRGNFPPRFSGLQFPNYSSELNVNALELDDSALYLCASSSDVAGYNEQFFGPGTRLTVL.

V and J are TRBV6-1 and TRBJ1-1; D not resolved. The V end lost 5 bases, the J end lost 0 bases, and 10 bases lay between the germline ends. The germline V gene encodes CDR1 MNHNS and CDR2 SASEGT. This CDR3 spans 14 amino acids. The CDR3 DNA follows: TGTGCCAGCAGTCTCCCGAGAGTGAACACTGAAGCTTTCTTT. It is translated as CASSLPRVNTEAFF.

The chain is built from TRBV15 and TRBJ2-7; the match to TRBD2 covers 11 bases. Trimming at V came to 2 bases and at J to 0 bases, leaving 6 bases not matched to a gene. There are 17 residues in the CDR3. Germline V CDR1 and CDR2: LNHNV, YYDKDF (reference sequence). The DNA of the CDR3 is TGTGCCACCAGCAGAAGCGGGACTAGCGGAAGCTCCTACGAGCAGTACTTC. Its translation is CATSRSGTSGSSYEQYF.

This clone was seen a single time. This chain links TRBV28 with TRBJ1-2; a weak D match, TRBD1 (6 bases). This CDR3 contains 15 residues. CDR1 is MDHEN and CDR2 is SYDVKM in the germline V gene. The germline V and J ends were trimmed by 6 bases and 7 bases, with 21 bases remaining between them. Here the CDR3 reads CASSDRGFRRSGYTF. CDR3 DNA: TGTGCCAGCAGCGATAGGGGGTTCCGCAGGTCTGGCTACACCTTC.

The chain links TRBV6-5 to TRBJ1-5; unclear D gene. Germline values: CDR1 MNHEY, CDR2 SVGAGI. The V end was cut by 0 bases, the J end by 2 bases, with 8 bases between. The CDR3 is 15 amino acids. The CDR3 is CASSYSFGGNQPQHF. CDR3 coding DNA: TGTGCCAGCAGTTACTCGTTCGGGGGCAATCAGCCCCAGCATTTT.

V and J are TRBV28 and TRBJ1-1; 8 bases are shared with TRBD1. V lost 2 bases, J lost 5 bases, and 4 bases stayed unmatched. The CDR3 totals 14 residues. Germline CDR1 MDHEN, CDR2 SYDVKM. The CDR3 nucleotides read TGTGCCAGCAGTTTACTCCAGGGGGCGACTGAAGCTTTCTTT. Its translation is CASSLLQGATEAFF. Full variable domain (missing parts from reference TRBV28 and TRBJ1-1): DVKVTQSSRYLVKRTGEKVFLECVQDMDHENMFWYRQDPGLGLRLIYFSYDVKMKEKGDIPEGYSVSREKKERFSLILESASTNQTSMYLCASSLLQGATEAFFGQGTRLTVV.

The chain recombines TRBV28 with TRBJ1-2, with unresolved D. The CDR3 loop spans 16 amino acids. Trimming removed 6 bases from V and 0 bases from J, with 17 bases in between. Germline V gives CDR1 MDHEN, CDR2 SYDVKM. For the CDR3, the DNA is TGTGCCAGCAGGCCTCCACAGCTGAGACCTAACTATGGCTACACCTTC. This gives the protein CASRPPQLRPNYGYTF.

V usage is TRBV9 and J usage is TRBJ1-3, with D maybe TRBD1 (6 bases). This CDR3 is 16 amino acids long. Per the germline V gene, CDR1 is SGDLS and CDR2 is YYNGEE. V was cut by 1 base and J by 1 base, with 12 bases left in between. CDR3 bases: TGTGCCAGCAGCGTAAGGCCAGGGACATCTGGAAACACCATATATTTT. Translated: CASSVRPGTSGNTIYF.

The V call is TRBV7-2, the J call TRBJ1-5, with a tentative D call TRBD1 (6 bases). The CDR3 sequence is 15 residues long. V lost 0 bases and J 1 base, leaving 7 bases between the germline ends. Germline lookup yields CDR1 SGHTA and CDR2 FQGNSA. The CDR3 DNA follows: TGTGCCAGCAGCTTAGCAGGGGGAAGCAATCAGCCCCAGCATTTT. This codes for CASSLAGGSNQPQHF.

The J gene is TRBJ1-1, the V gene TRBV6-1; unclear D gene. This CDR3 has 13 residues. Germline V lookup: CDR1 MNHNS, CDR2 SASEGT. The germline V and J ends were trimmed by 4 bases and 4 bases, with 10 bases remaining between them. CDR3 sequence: CASSATISTEAFF. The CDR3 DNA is TGTGCCAGCAGTGCGACAATTTCCACTGAAGCTTTCTTT.

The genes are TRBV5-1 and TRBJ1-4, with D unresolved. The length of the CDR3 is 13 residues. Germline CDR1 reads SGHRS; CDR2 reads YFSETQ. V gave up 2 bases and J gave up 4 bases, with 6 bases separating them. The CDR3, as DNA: TGCGCCAGCAGCTTCAGCGATAATGAAAAACTGTTTTTT. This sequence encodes CASSFSDNEKLFF.

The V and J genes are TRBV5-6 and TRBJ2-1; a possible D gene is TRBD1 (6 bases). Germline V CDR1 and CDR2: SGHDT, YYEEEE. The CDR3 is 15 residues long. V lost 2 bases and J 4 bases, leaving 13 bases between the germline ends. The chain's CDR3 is CASSFRTVGYNEQFF. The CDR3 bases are TGTGCCAGCAGCTTTAGGACAGTCGGATACAATGAGCAGTTCTTC.

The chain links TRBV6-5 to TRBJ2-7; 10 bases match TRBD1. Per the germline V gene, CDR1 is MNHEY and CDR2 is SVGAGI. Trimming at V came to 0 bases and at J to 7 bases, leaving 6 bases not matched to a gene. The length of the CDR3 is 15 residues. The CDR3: CASSYSGQGLGEQYF. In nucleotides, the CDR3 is TGTGCCAGCAGTTACTCGGGACAGGGGCTAGGTGAGCAGTACTTC.

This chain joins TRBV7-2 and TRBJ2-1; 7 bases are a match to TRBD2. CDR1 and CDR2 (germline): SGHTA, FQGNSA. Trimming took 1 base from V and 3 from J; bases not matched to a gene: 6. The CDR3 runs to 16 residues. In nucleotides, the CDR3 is TGTGCCAGCAGCTTAGGCGGGAGTGGGGGCTACAATGAGCAGTTCTTC. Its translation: CASSLGGSGGYNEQFF.

CDR3 DNA sequence: TGTGCCAGCAGTATCCGGCGAGGCCTTCTACTGTTTTTT. As protein: CASSIRRGLLLFF. The chain recombines TRBV27 with TRBJ2-2; D is uncertain. V was pared by 5 bases and J by 14 bases, with 18 bases between. The CDR3 spans 13 residues. Per the germline V gene, CDR1 is MNHEY and CDR2 is SMNVEV (reference sequence).

The CDR3 DNA reads TGTGCCAGCAGTGCCGGGACAGGAGTCTACGAGCAGTACTTC. Translation gives CASSAGTGVYEQYF. The chain links TRBV6-1 to TRBJ2-7; 8 bases are shared with TRBD1. The V segment lost 4 bases and the J segment 3 bases; nucleotides outside the gene matches: 5. The germline CDR1 and CDR2 sequences are MNHNS and SASEGT. The CDR3 loop spans 14 amino acids.

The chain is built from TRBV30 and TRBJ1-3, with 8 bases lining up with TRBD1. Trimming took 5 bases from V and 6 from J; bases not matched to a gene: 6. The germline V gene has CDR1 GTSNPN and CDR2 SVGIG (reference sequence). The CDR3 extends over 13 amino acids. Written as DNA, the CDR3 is TGTGCCTGGTCAGGGGGCGGGATAAACACCATATATTTT. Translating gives CAWSGGGINTIYF.

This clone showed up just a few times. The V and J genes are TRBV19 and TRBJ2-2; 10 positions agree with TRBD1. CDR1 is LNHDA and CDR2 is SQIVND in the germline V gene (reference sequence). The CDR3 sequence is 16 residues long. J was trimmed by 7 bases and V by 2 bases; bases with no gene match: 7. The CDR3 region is CASSISGTGVGGELFF. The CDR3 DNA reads TGTGCCAGTAGTATATCCGGGACAGGGGTCGGCGGGGAGCTGTTTTTT.

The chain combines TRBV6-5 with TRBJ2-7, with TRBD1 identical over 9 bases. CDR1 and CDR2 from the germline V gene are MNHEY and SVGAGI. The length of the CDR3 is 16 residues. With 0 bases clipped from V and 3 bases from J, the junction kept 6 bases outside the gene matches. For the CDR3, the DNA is TGTGCCAGCAGTTACTCCGAAGGGGACAGGGACTACGAGCAGTACTTC. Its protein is CASSYSEGDRDYEQYF.

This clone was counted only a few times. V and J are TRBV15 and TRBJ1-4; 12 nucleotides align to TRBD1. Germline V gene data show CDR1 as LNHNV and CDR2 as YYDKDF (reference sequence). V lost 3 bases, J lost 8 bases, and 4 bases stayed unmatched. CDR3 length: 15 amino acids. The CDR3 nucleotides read TGTGCCACCAGCAGGGGACAGGGGGCGGTGGAAAAACTGTTTTTT. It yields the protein CATSRGQGAVEKLFF.

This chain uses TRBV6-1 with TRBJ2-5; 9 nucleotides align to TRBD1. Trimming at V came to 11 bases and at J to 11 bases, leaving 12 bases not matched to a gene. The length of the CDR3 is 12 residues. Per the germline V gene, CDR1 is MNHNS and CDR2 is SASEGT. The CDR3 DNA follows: TGTGCCGGCCGGGACAGGGTTGGTGAGCAGTACTTC. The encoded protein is CAGRDRVGEQYF.